The 26 T cell receptor beta chains below come from one sample, sequenced in a study of shared clonotypes between healthy human individuals. This table comes from immunoSEQ multiplex PCR, and its TCRdb copy is limited to in-frame clones, with some not included. The data show 550,000 to 850,000 clones, with around 67% seen just once and approximately 1.6% held by the top ten. The sequenced material came from memory CD4+ T cells sorted from blood. Stated subset: CD45RA-negative fraction. Receptor source: a woman in her twenties or thirties in good health.

This clone was found once. The chain couples TRBV5-1 to TRBJ1-2; perhaps TRBD1 as D (5 bases). This CDR3 has 15 amino acids. V was clipped by 3 bases and J by 4 bases, with 16 bases between them. Germline V lookup: CDR1 SGHRS, CDR2 YFSETQ. In DNA, the CDR3 is TGCGCCAGCAGCTCCACGCGGGGCGCAGGCTATGGCTACACCTTC. Its protein product is CASSSTRGAGYGYTF.

The chain joins TRBV9 to TRBJ2-2; D is possibly TRBD1 or TRBD2 (5 bases each). Germline V gene data show CDR1 as SGDLS and CDR2 as YYNGEE. This CDR3 region has 18 residues. With 3 bases removed from V and 0 bases from J, the gap between germline ends came to 18 bases. CDR3 protein: CASSGAVRGPTNTGELFF. In nucleotides, the CDR3 is TGTGCCAGCAGCGGAGCGGTTCGGGGACCAACGAACACCGGGGAGCTGTTTTTT.

The chain is built from TRBV6-1 and TRBJ1-2; no definite D call. The CDR3 is 14 residues long. Trimming pared 2 bases from V and 2 bases from J, leaving 9 bases between. CDR1 and CDR2 (germline): MNHNS, SASEGT. The CDR3 DNA sequence: TGTGCCAGCAGTGAATATGGGGAAAACTATGGCTACACCTTC. Translated, it gives CASSEYGENYGYTF.

This clone has just one count. The chain joins TRBV4-1 to TRBJ1-2; tentatively, D is TRBD1 (5 bases). From germline, CDR1 is MGHRA and CDR2 YSYEKL. The CDR3 sequence is 15 residues long. Trimming took off 6 bases at V and 7 bases at J, with 21 bases between the two ends. CDR3 residues: CASRTPGTERGGYTF. The CDR3 DNA reads TGCGCCAGCAGAACCCCCGGGACGGAGCGGGGTGGCTACACCTTC.

The chain's CDR3 is CATATGRRYQETQYF. In DNA, the CDR3 is TGTGCCACCGCTACTGGCAGGAGATACCAAGAGACCCAGTACTTC. The chain joins TRBV18 to TRBJ2-5; D is undetermined. The CDR3 spans 15 residues. The germline gives CDR1 KGHSH, CDR2 LQKENI. Trimming shortened V by 10 bases and J by 0 bases, and 18 bases separated the two germline ends.

The rearrangement joins TRBV5-1 to TRBJ2-3; no reliable D call. This CDR3 spans 15 amino acids. V lost 0 bases, J lost 1 base, and 9 bases lay in between. Germline V gene data show CDR1 as SGHRS and CDR2 as YFSETQ. CDR3 DNA: TGCGCCAGCAGCTTGGGGCAGAGTGGCACAGATACGCAGTATTTT. Translation gives CASSLGQSGTDTQYF.

The chain joins TRBV29-1 to TRBJ2-5; no definite D call. With 3 bases removed from V and 4 bases from J, the gap between germline ends came to 6 bases. This CDR3 has 11 amino acids. The V gene's germline CDR1 is SQVTM and CDR2 ANQGSEA. The chain's CDR3 is CSVDWAETQYF. In DNA form, the CDR3 reads TGCAGCGTTGATTGGGCAGAGACCCAGTACTTC.

The sample holds a few counts of this clone. The genes are TRBV10-3 and TRBJ2-7; 9 bases are shared with TRBD2. Germline assignment: CDR1 ENHRY and CDR2 SYGVKD. The CDR3 spans 16 residues. The trim removed 4 bases at V and 3 bases at J, leaving 10 bases unmatched. The CDR3 nucleotides are TGTGCCATCAGTGCCGTAGGTCGGCGGGAGGGCTACGAGCAGTACTTC. The encoded protein is CAISAVGRREGYEQYF.

The V call is TRBV28, the J call TRBJ1-5; 8 bases are shared with TRBD1. CDR3 length equals 14 residues. With 5 bases clipped from V and 7 bases from J, the junction kept 7 bases outside the gene matches. CDR1 is MDHEN, CDR2 SYDVKM, per germline. The CDR3 nucleotides are TGTGCCAGCAGTCAACAGGGGGGAGGGCAGCCCCAGCATTTT. Amino acids: CASSQQGGGQPQHF. Full variable domain (remainder filled in from reference TRBV28 and TRBJ1-5): DVKVTQSSRYLVKRTGEKVFLECVQDMDHENMFWYRQDPGLGLRLIYFSYDVKMKEKGDIPEGYSVSREKKERFSLILESASTNQTSMYLCASSQQGGGQPQHFGDGTRLSIL.

The chain links TRBV20-1 to TRBJ2-1, with D possibly matching TRBD2 (5 bases). The CDR3 is 11 amino acids. CDR1 and CDR2 (germline): DFQATT, SNEGSKA (reference sequence). V lost 2 bases and J lost 8, with 7 bases in between. The CDR3 here is CSARQDYEQFF. The CDR3, as DNA: TGCAGTGCTAGACAGGACTATGAGCAGTTCTTC.

Details on this clone: Other nucleotide sequences in the sample specify the same CDR3. The rearrangement joins TRBV7-3 to TRBJ2-1, with TRBD2 matching over 8 bases. Per germline, CDR1 SGHTA and CDR2 FQGTGA. Trimming at V came to 0 bases and at J to 0 bases, leaving 1 base not matched to a gene. The CDR3 spans 16 residues. CDR3 sequence reads: CASSLTSGTSYNEQFF. DNA for the CDR3: TGTGCCAGCAGCTTAACTAGCGGGACCTCCTACAATGAGCAGTTCTTC.

This clone was recorded only once. The chain recombines TRBV25-1 with TRBJ2-1; 12 bases match TRBD2. This CDR3 comprises 18 residues. The J segment lost 7 bases and the V segment lost 3 bases, leaving 13 bases of the junction unmatched. Germline assignment: CDR1 MGHDK and CDR2 SYGVNS. CDR3 DNA: TGTGCCAGCAGTGACCACCCCCTGACTAGCGGGAGAACTAATGAGCAGTTCTTC. It translates to CASSDHPLTSGRTNEQFF.

The J gene is TRBJ1-3, the V gene TRBV18; maybe TRBD1 (6 bases). Trimming took off 0 bases at V and 8 bases at J, with 11 bases between the two ends. The CDR3 runs 14 residues. In germline, CDR1 is KGHSH, CDR2 LQKENI. CDR3 in DNA: TGTGCCAGCTCACCACCGGCAGGGGCGTACACCATATATTTT. This gives the protein CASSPPAGAYTIYF. The complete variable domain, with remaining parts taken from reference TRBV18 and TRBJ1-3, reads NAGVMQNPRHLVRRRGQEARLRCSPMKGHSHVYWYRQLPEEGLKFMVYLQKENIIDESGMPKERFSAEFPKEGPSILRIQQVVRGDSAAYFCASSPPAGAYTIYFGEGSWLTVV.

This chain uses TRBV2 with TRBJ1-2; D call uncertain. The CDR3 sequence is 14 residues long. Trimming left V 7 bases short and J 4 bases short, with 16 bases between. Looked up from germline, CDR1 is SNHLY and CDR2 is FYNNEI. Here the CDR3 reads CASNIDSNLYGYTF. DNA for the CDR3: TGTGCCAGCAACATTGACTCAAACCTCTATGGCTACACCTTC.

CDR3 amino acids: CASRVTGGWIETQYF. The CDR3 DNA reads as TGTGCCAGCAGGGTGACAGGGGGTTGGATAGAGACCCAGTACTTC. The chain uses TRBV6-1 and TRBJ2-5, with 9 bases identical to TRBD1. The CDR3 is 15 residues long. With V trimmed by 6 bases and J by 4 bases, 9 bases remained unmatched. Germline V gene data show CDR1 as MNHNS and CDR2 as SASEGT.

The V and J genes are TRBV7-2 and TRBJ1-3, with D hard to call. Trimming took 5 bases from V and 0 from J, leaving 11 bases between them. The CDR3 covers 15 residues. CDR1 is SGHTA and CDR2 is FQGNSA in the germline V gene. The CDR3 is CASSRHIDSGNTIYF. The CDR3 region has the DNA TGTGCCAGCAGCCGTCACATCGACTCTGGAAACACCATATATTTT.

The chain has TRBV25-1 and TRBJ2-4; D call uncertain. Germline V CDR1 and CDR2: MGHDK, SYGVNS. With 3 bases removed from V and 4 bases from J, the gap between germline ends came to 16 bases. The CDR3 extends over 16 amino acids. DNA of the CDR3: TGTGCCAGCAGTGATCCGGACGGAGAACTAAAAAACATTCAGTACTTC. Encoded protein: CASSDPDGELKNIQYF. Looking up the rest from reference TRBV25-1 and TRBJ2-4 gives the full variable domain: EADIYQTPRYLVIGTGKKITLECSQTMGHDKMYWYQQDPGMELHLIHYSYGVNSTEKGDLSSESTVSRIRTEHFPLTLESARPSHTSQYLCASSDPDGELKNIQYFGAGTRLSVL.

This clone was picked up a small number of times. This rearrangement joins TRBV19 to TRBJ1-5; TRBD1 might be the D (6 bases). CDR1 LNHDA and CDR2 SQIVND come from the germline V gene (reference sequence). CDR3 length equals 16 residues. The V gene lost 1 base and the J gene lost 2 bases, with 12 bases spanning the gap. CDR3 sequence (DNA): TGTGCCAGTAGTATAGTCGGGGCAGGGGGCAATCAGCCCCAGCATTTT. Translation gives CASSIVGAGGNQPQHF.

As concerns this clone: Other DNA sequences within the sample encode an identical CDR3. This chain joins TRBV28 and TRBJ2-7, with 9 bases matching TRBD1. This CDR3 is built from 15 residues. J gave up 0 bases and V 4 bases, and 4 bases lay outside the gene matches. Germline CDR1 reads MDHEN; CDR2 reads SYDVKM. The CDR3 DNA reads as TGTGCCAGCAGTTCAGGACAGGGGTCCTCCTACGAGCAGTACTTC. It translates to CASSSGQGSSYEQYF.

The V and J genes are TRBV28 and TRBJ1-4; D is ambiguous. The CDR3 runs 17 residues. Trimming shortened V by 6 bases and J by 4 bases, and 21 bases separated the two germline ends. Per the germline V gene, CDR1 is MDHEN and CDR2 is SYDVKM. DNA of the CDR3: TGTGCCAGCAGCCAGCACGGACCCGGCGGGCATAATGAAAAACTGTTTTTT. Its protein product is CASSQHGPGGHNEKLFF.

This clone has a handful of counts. The chain carries TRBV5-6 and TRBJ2-1, with 9 nucleotides matching TRBD1. CDR1 and CDR2 from the germline V gene are SGHDT and YYEEEE. V trimming: 4 bases; J trimming: 6 bases; junction bases outside the gene matches: 8. CDR3 length: 15 amino acids. CDR3 protein: CASSNRDRDFNEQFF. The CDR3 DNA reads as TGTGCCAGCAGCAACCGGGACAGGGACTTCAATGAGCAGTTCTTC. Looking up the rest from reference TRBV5-6 and TRBJ2-1 gives the full variable domain: DAGVTQSPTHLIKTRGQQVTLRCSPKSGHDTVSWYQQALGQGPQFIFQYYEEEERQRGNFPDRFSGHQFPNYSSELNVNALLLGDSALYLCASSNRDRDFNEQFFGPGTRLTVL.

This clone was detected many times. The chain couples TRBV14 to TRBJ2-5; 10 bases are shared with TRBD2. The CDR3 totals 15 residues. Germline V gene lookup returns CDR1 SGHDN and CDR2 FVKESK. V dropped 1 base and J dropped 4; count of bases not matched to a gene: 3. The CDR3 reads CASSQASGRGETQYF. The CDR3 DNA sequence: TGTGCCAGCAGCCAAGCTAGCGGGAGAGGAGAGACCCAGTACTTC.

This clone was seen a handful of times. The chain combines TRBV4-1 with TRBJ2-4; D tentatively fits TRBD1 or TRBD2 (5 bases each). Trimming pared 0 bases from V and 0 bases from J, leaving 12 bases between. Germline CDR1 reads MGHRA; CDR2 reads YSYEKL. The CDR3 has 17 residues. In DNA, the CDR3 is TGCGCCAGCAGCCAAGATCAGGGACGACTAGCCAAAAACATTCAGTACTTC. Its translation: CASSQDQGRLAKNIQYF.

The V gene is TRBV19, the J gene TRBJ1-2; a possible D gene is TRBD1 (5 bases). Germline V gene sequence: CDR1 LNHDA, CDR2 SQIVND (reference sequence). The CDR3 totals 14 residues. V was trimmed by 6 bases and J by 7 bases, leaving 18 bases between them. CDR3 loop: CASSPDEAGGGYTF. The CDR3 coding sequence is TGTGCCAGTAGCCCAGACGAGGCGGGGGGTGGCTACACCTTC.

This clone was recorded a few times. Other DNA variants within this sample encode the same CDR3. The V and J genes are TRBV7-2 and TRBJ2-4, with D unclear. From germline, CDR1 is SGHTA and CDR2 FQGNSA. V was shortened by 1 base and J by 0 bases, with 7 bases between the two germline ends. The CDR3 is made up of 15 amino acids. CDR3: CASSLVTLAKNIQYF. CDR3 nucleotide sequence: TGTGCCAGCAGCTTAGTAACCCTAGCCAAAAACATTCAGTACTTC.

This sequence joins TRBV25-1 and TRBJ2-7; D may be TRBD2 (7 bases). Germline CDR1 and CDR2: MGHDK and SYGVNS. Trimming left V 2 bases short and J 2 bases short, with 10 bases between. This CDR3 contains 14 residues. The CDR3 reads CASSEGGGAYEQYF. The CDR3 coding sequence is TGTGCCAGCAGTGAAGGAGGGGGGGCCTACGAGCAGTACTTC.